This T cell receptor (beta chain) was identified during a study of CD8 T cells in ankylosing spondylitis. Findings of the study overall: Disease-associated clones were reportedly significantly overrepresented in matched ankylosing spondylitis synovial fluid. Typical of ankylosing spondylitis blood, it appeared, was a TCR beta motif of eight highly homologous variants.

In TCRdb, the 5' RACE reads were re-called with MiXCR into one record per CDR3 protein. In the table there are fewer than 250,000 distinct CDR3 sequences, more than 25% of which are singletons. This clonotype was seen once. What it binds is unknown. The receptor comes from a male donor with ankylosing spondylitis or in good health (not recorded which). Material for sequencing was blood, either unsorted or a sorted T cell fraction (not recorded which).

In nucleotides, the CDR3 is TGTGCCAGCAGTATCACATCAAGCACAGATACGCAGTATTTT. Its translation is CASSITSSTDTQYF. The rearrangement uses TRBV6-1 and TRBJ2-3; D is unclear. The length of the CDR3 is 14 residues. In germline, CDR1 is MNHNS, CDR2 SASEGT. V was clipped by 5 bases and J by 0 bases, with 9 bases between them.